The source of this T cell receptor beta chain is a study of T cells after yellow fever vaccination. Study information: Low-cell-number fractions underwent preparation using SMART-Seq v4 Ultra Low Input.

UMIs were added to TCR cDNA along with a universal primer site when it was made by 5'RACE template switching. One entry per CDR3 protein, called by TCRdb with MiXCR from the 5' RACE reads. Of some 400,000 distinct CDR3 sequences listed, 15% to 20% were seen once; the top ten hold 15% to 20%. Deletions cut 8 bases from V and 3 bases from J, with 13 bases between. Germline V gives CDR1 LGHNA, CDR2 YSLEER. This CDR3 is built from 13 residues. Concerning this clonotype itself: Its specificity is not known.

Study-level results: Post-booster repertoires again held most primary-vaccination clones (about 95% CD4, 75% to 90% CD8). Abundant clonotypes from the bulk population could have been carried over as contaminants into FACS-sorted repertoires.

The clonotype comes from a man aged 18-30 years who received the YFV17D yellow fever vaccine. This sample comprised PBMCs, obtained before the yellow fever booster vaccination. The chain is built from TRBV4-3 and TRBJ1-1; a weak D match, TRBD1 (5 bases). As DNA, the CDR3 is TGCGCCAGCGGAGGGGTTGACGACACTGAAGCTTTCTTT. Protein sequence: CASGGVDDTEAFF.